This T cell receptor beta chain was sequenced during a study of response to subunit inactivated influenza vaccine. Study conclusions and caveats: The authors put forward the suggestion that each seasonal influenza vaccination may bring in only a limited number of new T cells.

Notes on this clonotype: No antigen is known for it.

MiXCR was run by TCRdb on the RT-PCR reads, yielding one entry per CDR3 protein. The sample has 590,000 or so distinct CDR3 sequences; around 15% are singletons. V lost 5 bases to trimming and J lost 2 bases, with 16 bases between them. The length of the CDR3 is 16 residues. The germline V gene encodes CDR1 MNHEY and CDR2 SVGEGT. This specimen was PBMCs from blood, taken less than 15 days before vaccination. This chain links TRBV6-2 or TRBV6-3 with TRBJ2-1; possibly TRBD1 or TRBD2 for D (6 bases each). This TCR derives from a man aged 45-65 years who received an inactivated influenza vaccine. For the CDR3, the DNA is TGTGCCAGCAGTCCCCAGGGGAGGAGCGCCTACAATGAGCAGTTCTTC. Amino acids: CASSPQGRSAYNEQFF.